The 23 T cell receptor beta chains below were found in one sample sequenced in a study of identical twins. TCRdb re-derived calls from the 5' RACE reads in MiXCR, one entry per CDR3 protein. The data contain more than 1.5 million distinct CDR3 sequences, less than 35% of them seen just once; the ten biggest clones take up about 0.25%. The sample was cord blood. These receptors all come from a newborn girl in good health.

V gene TRBV4-2 combines with J gene TRBJ2-7, with 16 bases lining up with TRBD2. Trimming removed 5 bases from V and 5 bases from J; junction bases left unmatched: 6. The CDR3 totals 16 residues. Germline CDR1 LGHNA, CDR2 YNFKEQ. Here the CDR3 reads CASSWGLAGGLHEQYF. CDR3 bases: TGTGCCAGCAGCTGGGGACTAGCGGGGGGGCTACACGAGCAGTACTTC.

The rearrangement links TRBV24-1 to TRBJ1-5, with 10 bases aligning to TRBD1. V was clipped by 9 bases and J by 7 bases; unmatched bases: 8. The CDR3 is 14 residues long. Germline V gives CDR1 KGHDR, CDR2 SFDVKD. The CDR3 region is CATSDRGQGQPQHF. The CDR3 DNA sequence: TGTGCCACCTCAGACAGGGGGCAGGGGCAGCCCCAGCATTTT.

This clonotype was seen a handful of times. The V and J genes are TRBV27 and TRBJ1-6; D may be TRBD1 (6 bases). V lost 8 bases to trimming and J lost 9 bases, with 11 bases between them. CDR3 length equals 12 residues. Germline values: CDR1 MNHEY, CDR2 SMNVEV (reference sequence). In nucleotides, the CDR3 is TGTGCCAGCCGGGACAAAATTTCACCCCTCCACTTT. Protein sequence: CASRDKISPLHF.

This clonotype was picked up a small number of times. The chain combines TRBV12-3 or TRBV12-4 with TRBJ1-5; D gene uncertain. This CDR3 has 14 amino acids. Trimming removed 1 base at V and 6 bases at J, with 10 bases between. CDR3 protein: CASSLGRRGQPQHF. Here the CDR3 DNA reads TGTGCCAGCAGTTTAGGCAGGAGAGGTCAGCCCCAGCATTTT.

V gene TRBV19 combines with J gene TRBJ1-2, with TRBD1 matching over 7 bases. The CDR3 has 14 residues. Trimming removed 7 bases from V and 3 bases from J; junction bases left unmatched: 8. Germline V gives CDR1 LNHDA, CDR2 SQIVND (reference sequence). The DNA for the CDR3 is TGTGCCAGTACCCATCTCACAGGGGACTATGGCTACACCTTC. As protein: CASTHLTGDYGYTF.

Turning to this clonotype: The junction departs from germline at one end; a sequencing error may be responsible. This rearrangement joins TRBV7-9 to TRBJ1-1, with 7 nucleotides matching TRBD1. The CDR3 has 16 amino acids. Germline V gene lookup returns CDR1 SEHNR and CDR2 FQNEAQ (reference sequence). The CDR3 nucleotides read TGTGCCAGCAGCTTATGGGGACAGTGGAGGAACGCTGAAGCTTTCTTT. Amino acids: CASSLWGQWRNAEAFF.

This clonotype was recorded many times. J is TRBJ2-3 and V is TRBV28; TRBD2 matches at 9 bases. Germline lookup yields CDR1 MDHEN and CDR2 SYDVKM. The CDR3 extends over 14 amino acids. Losses at the gene ends were 7 bases for V and 5 bases for J; bases not matched to a gene: 7. The DNA of the CDR3 is TGTGCCAGCAAGGCGGGAGGGCCTATAGATACGCAGTATTTT. Protein sequence: CASKAGGPIDTQYF.

Concerning this clonotype itself: A much more abundant neighbour one base away suggests this may be a read error. The chain links TRBV4-1 to TRBJ2-1; TRBD2 aligns across 9 bases. The germline gives CDR1 MGHRA, CDR2 YSYEKL. This CDR3 is built from 16 residues. The DNA of the CDR3 is TGCGCCAGCGGCCATCCCTTTACTAGCGGGCACAATGAGCAGTTCTTC. Protein sequence: CASGHPFTSGHNEQFF.

J is TRBJ2-1 and V is TRBV11-2, with D tentatively TRBD1 (6 bases). Germline loops: CDR1 SGHAT, CDR2 FQNNGV. The CDR3 has 14 amino acids. V was cut by 5 bases and J by 5 bases, with 13 bases left in between. The CDR3 loop is CASSAIQGDNEQFF. The CDR3 bases are TGTGCCAGCAGCGCGATACAGGGCGACAATGAGCAGTTCTTC.

This clonotype was seen just once. V is TRBV30 and J is TRBJ1-4; a possible D gene is TRBD1 (5 bases). Germline V gene sequence: CDR1 GTSNPN, CDR2 SVGIG (reference sequence). This CDR3 spans 14 amino acids. V gave up 0 bases and J gave up 7 bases, with 12 bases separating them. The chain's CDR3 is CAWSVVGVGEKLFF. CDR3 nucleotides: TGTGCCTGGAGTGTTGTAGGGGTCGGTGAAAAACTGTTTTTT.

There are many counts of this clonotype. This chain connects TRBV7-2 to TRBJ2-1; 9 bases align to TRBD2. The CDR3 has 15 amino acids. From germline, CDR1 is SGHTA and CDR2 FQGNSA. V lost 1 base and J lost 4; bases outside the gene matches: 2. The CDR3 spells CASSLVSGGYNEQFF. CDR3 nucleotides: TGTGCCAGCAGCTTAGTCAGCGGGGGGTACAATGAGCAGTTCTTC.

This chain joins TRBV24-1 and TRBJ2-7; D unclear. The CDR3 contains 14 residues. Trimming took 4 bases from V and 1 from J, leaving 10 bases between them. The germline V gene encodes CDR1 KGHDR and CDR2 SFDVKD. In DNA form, the CDR3 reads TGTGCCACCAGTGACGCTGACGGATCCTACGAGCAGTACTTC. It is translated as CATSDADGSYEQYF.

V is TRBV7-2 and J is TRBJ2-3, with TRBD2 matching over 8 bases. The length of the CDR3 is 17 residues. The V segment lost 2 bases and the J segment 0 bases; nucleotides outside the gene matches: 7. The germline CDR1 and CDR2 sequences are SGHTA and FQGNSA. The CDR3 region has the DNA TGTGCCAGCAGCTTAATCCCTAGCGGGCCTAGCACAGATACGCAGTATTTT. Protein sequence: CASSLIPSGPSTDTQYF.

Notes on this clonotype: One end of the junction fails to match germline, which may point to a read error. The chain uses TRBV4-1 and TRBJ2-7; 7 bases align to TRBD1. The CDR3 covers 14 residues. Germline CDR1 is MGHRA and CDR2 is YSYEKL. This chain's CDR3 is CAISHRDSSYEQYF. The CDR3 DNA is TGCGCCATCAGCCACAGGGACAGCTCCTACGAGCAGTACTTC.

This clonotype has a handful of counts. The V and J genes are TRBV3-1 and TRBJ2-5; D ambiguous. Germline CDR1 is LGHDT and CDR2 is YNNKEL (reference sequence). Trimming pared 1 base from V and 11 bases from J, leaving 14 bases between. This CDR3 spans 13 amino acids. DNA of the CDR3: TGTGCCAGCAGCCAAGGAGGCACACTGAGTCAGTACTTC. Its protein is CASSQGGTLSQYF.

The V call is TRBV20-1, the J call TRBJ2-3, with unresolved D. Per the germline V gene, CDR1 is DFQATT and CDR2 is SNEGSKA (reference sequence). V dropped 4 bases and J dropped 5 bases, with 10 bases sitting between them. The CDR3 spans 12 residues. CDR3 in amino acids: CSATEARDTQYF. In DNA form, the CDR3 reads TGCAGTGCTACCGAGGCACGAGATACGCAGTATTTT.

This clonotype was recorded many times. The J gene is TRBJ1-2, the V gene TRBV20-1; D is possibly TRBD1 (5 bases). V was clipped by 5 bases and J by 4 bases, with 11 bases between them. Per germline, CDR1 DFQATT and CDR2 SNEGSKA (reference sequence). This CDR3 spans 12 amino acids. The CDR3 reads CSAGQGLYGYTF. The CDR3 nucleotides read TGCAGTGCTGGGCAGGGACTCTATGGCTACACCTTC.

Many counts were recorded for this clonotype. The J gene is TRBJ1-2, the V gene TRBV27, with 10 positions matching TRBD1. Per germline, CDR1 MNHEY and CDR2 SMNVEV (reference sequence). This CDR3 has 13 residues. The trim removed 3 bases at V and 6 bases at J, leaving 1 base unmatched. DNA for the CDR3: TGTGCCAGCAGTTTCGGACAGGGGGATGGCTACACCTTC. Its translation: CASSFGQGDGYTF.

The rearrangement joins TRBV28 to TRBJ1-2; 8 bases match TRBD1. CDR1 MDHEN and CDR2 SYDVKM come from the germline V gene. V dropped 5 bases and J dropped 4; count of bases not matched to a gene: 12. The CDR3 covers 16 residues. This CDR3 is CASSTPGQGRGYGYTF. The CDR3 nucleotides are TGTGCCAGCAGTACTCCCGGACAGGGACGAGGCTATGGCTACACCTTC.

This clonotype was detected a few times. The chain joins TRBV15 to TRBJ2-4; a weak D match, TRBD2 (6 bases). The CDR3 extends over 19 amino acids. Trimming removed 5 bases from V and 0 bases from J, with 23 bases in between. Germline loops: CDR1 LNHNV, CDR2 YYDKDF (reference sequence). This CDR3 reads CATSPHGRSSFLAKNIQYF. The CDR3 DNA reads TGTGCCACCAGCCCCCATGGGAGGTCCTCCTTTCTAGCCAAAAACATTCAGTACTTC.

This chain links TRBV12-5 with TRBJ2-1, with 10 bases identical to TRBD1. Germline values: CDR1 LGHNT, CDR2 FRNRAP. The CDR3 has 16 amino acids. Trimming at V came to 5 bases and at J to 4 bases, leaving 8 bases not matched to a gene. In DNA, the CDR3 is TGTGCTAGTGGTCTCGCGGGACAGGGGTTATACAATGAGCAGTTCTTC. Its translation is CASGLAGQGLYNEQFF.

This clonotype was observed a few times. This sequence joins TRBV12-3 or TRBV12-4 and TRBJ1-1; 7 nucleotides align to TRBD1. With 6 bases clipped from V and 4 bases from J, the junction kept 8 bases outside the gene matches. This CDR3 spans 14 amino acids. CDR3 sequence (DNA): TGTGCCAGCAGAACTCAGGGGGGAGTCACTGAAGCTTTCTTT. Protein: CASRTQGGVTEAFF.

This clonotype occurred a few times. V and J are TRBV7-6 and TRBJ2-3, with D unresolved. Trimming left V 0 bases short and J 0 bases short, with 10 bases between. Looked up from germline, CDR1 is SGHVS and CDR2 is FNYEAQ. The CDR3 is 16 amino acids. CDR3 nucleotides: TGTGCCAGCAGCTTAGCGAGAATCCTAAGCACAGATACGCAGTATTTT. This translates into CASSLARILSTDTQYF.